Listed below are T cell receptor beta chains from one sample, sequenced in a study of T cell responses to AZD1222 COVID-19 vaccine. Data came from immunoSEQ multiplex PCR; TCRdb stores just in-frame clones and leaves some out. Found here are some 100,000 clones, 70% to 90% of them singletons; the top ten hold under 20%. Here the sequenced sample was peripheral blood, taken on day 0 of AZD1222 vaccination. The receptor source for this set is an adult in good health. Each CDR3 is given with its conserved first and last residue. The D gene is left open where the match is weak. Not every row has a clone size; where given, it reads once, few, many or a size class.

D | J | V | size | CDR3 | DNA
TRBD1 | TRBJ1-2 | TRBV5-6 | . | CASSLRGQGEYYGYTF | TGTGCCAGCAGCTTAAGGGGACAGGGAGAATACTATGGCTACACCTTC
. | TRBJ2-7 | TRBV6-5 | . | CASSYSGDLRYEQYF | TGTGCCAGCAGTTACTCGGGGGATCTCCGCTACGAGCAGTACTTC
TRBD2 | TRBJ2-1 | TRBV28 | few | CASSPGSGGATDEQFF | TGTGCCAGCAGTCCAGGTAGCGGGGGGGCCACGGATGAGCAGTTCTTC
. | TRBJ1-1 | TRBV11-3 | . | CASSLGASNTEAFF | TGTGCCAGCAGCTTAGGGGCTTCAAACACTGAAGCTTTCTTT
. | TRBJ1-2 | TRBV7-2 | . | CASSRGQYGYTF | TGTGCCAGCAGTCGCGGACAGTACGGCTACACCTTC
. | TRBJ2-7 | TRBV4-1 | . | CASSQGPGWDYEQYF | TGCGCCAGCAGCCAAGGACCAGGGTGGGACTACGAGCAGTACTTC
TRBD1 | TRBJ1-6 | TRBV27 | once | CATQERGLSPLHF | TGTGCCACCCAGGAGAGGGGGCTCTCACCCCTCCACTTT
TRBD1 | TRBJ1-2 | TRBV19 | . | CASSIRQGYGYTF | TGTGCCAGTAGTATCCGACAGGGGTACGGCTACACCTTC
. | TRBJ2-3 | TRBV4-2 | . | CASTSRTRPTDTQYF | TGTGCCAGCACCAGTCGGACACGTCCCACAGATACGCAGTATTTT
TRBD2 | TRBJ2-3 | TRBV24-1 | . | CATSDYQSSGGSSTDTQYF | TGTGCCACCAGTGATTATCAGAGTAGCGGGGGATCTAGCACAGATACGCAGTATTTT
. | TRBJ1-5 | TRBV3-1/TRBV3-2 | . | CASSQDLTGLNQPQHF | TGTGCCAGCAGCCAAGATCTCACAGGGCTGAATCAGCCCCAGCATTTT
. | TRBJ1-2 | TRBV2 | . | CASSVLSYGYTF | TGTGCCAGCAGTGTACTCAGCTATGGCTACACCTTC
TRBD1 | TRBJ1-2 | TRBV7-2 | . | CASSYARTGQASYGYTF | TGTGCCAGCAGCTACGCAAGAACCGGACAGGCCTCCTATGGCTACACCTTC
. | TRBJ2-2 | TRBV10-3 | . | CAITNLGVNGELFF | TGTGCCATCACCAACCTCGGGGTCAACGGGGAGCTGTTTTTT
. | TRBJ2-5 | TRBV7-9 | . | CASTPRASETQYF | TGTGCCAGCACCCCTAGGGCATCGGAGACCCAGTACTTC
. | TRBJ2-3 | TRBV9 | . | CASSVAQWVDTQYF | TGTGCCAGCAGCGTAGCACAGTGGGTAGATACGCAGTATTTT
. | TRBJ1-1 | TRBV5-1 | . | CASSFGTAEMNTEAFF | TGCGCCAGCAGCTTCGGGACTGCGGAGATGAACACTGAAGCTTTCTTT
. | TRBJ2-1 | TRBV11-3 | . | CASSLDPLSASYNEQFF | TGTGCCAGCAGCTTAGACCCGCTTTCGGCTTCCTACAATGAGCAGTTCTTC
TRBD2 | TRBJ2-3 | TRBV11-3 | . | CASSSGGGGTDTQYF | TGTGCCAGCAGCTCTGGGGGAGGGGGCACAGATACGCAGTATTTT
. | TRBJ2-2 | TRBV10-3 | . | CAISSTGELFF | TGTGCCATCAGTTCCACCGGGGAGCTGTTTTTT